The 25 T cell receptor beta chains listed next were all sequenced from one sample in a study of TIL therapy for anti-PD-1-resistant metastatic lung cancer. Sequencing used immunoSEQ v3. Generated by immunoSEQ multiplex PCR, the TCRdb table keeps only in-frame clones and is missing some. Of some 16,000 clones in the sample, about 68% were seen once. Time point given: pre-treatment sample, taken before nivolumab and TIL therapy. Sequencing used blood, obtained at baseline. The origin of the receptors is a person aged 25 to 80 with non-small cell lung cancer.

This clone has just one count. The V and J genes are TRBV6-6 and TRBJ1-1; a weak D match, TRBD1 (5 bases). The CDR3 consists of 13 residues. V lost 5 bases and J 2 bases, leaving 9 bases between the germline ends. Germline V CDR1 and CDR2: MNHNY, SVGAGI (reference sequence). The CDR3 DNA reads TGTGCCAGCAGTACGGACATTAACACTGAAGCTTTCTTT. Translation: CASSTDINTEAFF.

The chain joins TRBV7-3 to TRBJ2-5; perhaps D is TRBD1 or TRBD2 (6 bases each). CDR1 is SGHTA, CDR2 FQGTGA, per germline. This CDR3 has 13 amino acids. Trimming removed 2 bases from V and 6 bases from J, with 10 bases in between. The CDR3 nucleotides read TGTGCCAGCAGCTTAGATGGGGGGCAGACCCAGTACTTC. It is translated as CASSLDGGQTQYF.

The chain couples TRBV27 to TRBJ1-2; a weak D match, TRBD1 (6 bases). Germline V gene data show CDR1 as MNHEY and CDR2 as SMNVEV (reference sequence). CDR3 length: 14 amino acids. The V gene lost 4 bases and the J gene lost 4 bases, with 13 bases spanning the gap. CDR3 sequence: CASSYRRGAYGYTF. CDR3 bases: TGTGCCAGCAGTTACCGGAGGGGGGCCTATGGCTACACCTTC.

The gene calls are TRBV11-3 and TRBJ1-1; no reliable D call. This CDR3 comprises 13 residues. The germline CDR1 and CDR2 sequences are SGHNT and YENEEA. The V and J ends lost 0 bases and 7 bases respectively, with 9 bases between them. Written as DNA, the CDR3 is TGTGCCAGCAGCTTAGAGGGGAGGAGTGAAGCTTTCTTT. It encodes CASSLEGRSEAFF. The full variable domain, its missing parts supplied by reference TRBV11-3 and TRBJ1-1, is EAGVVQSPRYKIIEKKQPVAFWCNPISGHNTLYWYLQNLGQGPELLIRYENEEAVDDSQLPKDRFSAERLKGVDSTLKIQPAELGDSAVYLCASSLEGRSEAFFGQGTRLTVV.

This CDR3 is CASSEQGPNQPQHF. DNA of the CDR3: TGTGCCAGCAGTGAACAGGGACCGAATCAGCCCCAGCATTTT. The J gene is TRBJ1-5, the V gene TRBV2, with D possibly being TRBD1 (5 bases). V shed 2 bases and J shed 4 bases, with 9 bases lying between them. The CDR3 extends over 14 amino acids. From germline, CDR1 is SNHLY and CDR2 FYNNEI.

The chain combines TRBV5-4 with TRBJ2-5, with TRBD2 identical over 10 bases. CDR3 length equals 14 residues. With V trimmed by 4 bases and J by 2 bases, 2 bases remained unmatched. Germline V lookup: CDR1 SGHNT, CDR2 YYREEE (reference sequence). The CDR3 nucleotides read TGTGCCAGCAGCAATAGCGGGGGGCAAGAGACCCAGTACTTC. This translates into CASSNSGGQETQYF.

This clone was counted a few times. The CDR3 loop reads CASSLGIGNTGELFF. Written as DNA, the CDR3 is TGTGCCAGCAGCTTAGGGATAGGGAACACCGGGGAGCTGTTTTTT. V and J are TRBV7-6 and TRBJ2-2; D is ambiguous. Germline CDR1 SGHVS, CDR2 FNYEAQ. V lost 1 base, J lost 1 base, and 7 bases lay in between. This CDR3 is 15 amino acids long. The full variable domain, rest sourced from reference TRBV7-6 and TRBJ2-2, is GAGVSQSPRYKVTKRGQDVALRCDPISGHVSLYWYRQALGQGPEFLTYFNYEAQQDKSGLPNDRFSAERPEGSISTLTIQRTEQRDSAMYRCASSLGIGNTGELFFGEGSRLTVL.

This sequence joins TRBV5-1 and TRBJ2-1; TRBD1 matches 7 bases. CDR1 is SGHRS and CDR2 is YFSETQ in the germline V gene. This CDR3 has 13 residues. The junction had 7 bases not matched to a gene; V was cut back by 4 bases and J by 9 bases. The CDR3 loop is CASSDQGVGEQFF. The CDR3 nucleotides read TGCGCCAGCAGCGATCAGGGGGTGGGTGAGCAGTTCTTC.

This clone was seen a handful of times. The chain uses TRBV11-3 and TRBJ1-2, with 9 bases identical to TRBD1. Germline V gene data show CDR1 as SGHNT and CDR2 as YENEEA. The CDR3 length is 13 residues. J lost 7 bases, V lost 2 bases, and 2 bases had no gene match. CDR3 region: CASSLRTGVGYTF. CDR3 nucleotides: TGTGCCAGCAGCTTAAGGACAGGGGTTGGCTACACCTTC.

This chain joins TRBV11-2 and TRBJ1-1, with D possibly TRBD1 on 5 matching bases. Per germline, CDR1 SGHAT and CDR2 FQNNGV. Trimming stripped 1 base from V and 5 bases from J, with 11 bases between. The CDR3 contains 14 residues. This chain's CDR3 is CASSLAAGGTEAFF. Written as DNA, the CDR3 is TGTGCCAGCAGCTTAGCTGCGGGGGGTACTGAAGCTTTCTTT. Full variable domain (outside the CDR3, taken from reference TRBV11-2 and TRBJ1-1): EAGVAQSPRYKIIEKRQSVAFWCNPISGHATLYWYQQILGQGPKLLIQFQNNGVVDDSQLPKDRFSAERLKGVDSTLKIQPAKLEDSAVYLCASSLAAGGTEAFFGQGTRLTVV.

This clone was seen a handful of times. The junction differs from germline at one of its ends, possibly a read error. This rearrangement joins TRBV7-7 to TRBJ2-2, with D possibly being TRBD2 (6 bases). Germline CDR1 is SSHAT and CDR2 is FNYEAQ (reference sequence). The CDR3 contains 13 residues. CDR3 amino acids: CASSLADTGELFF. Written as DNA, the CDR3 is TGTGCTAGCAGCTTAGCGGACACCGGGGAGCTGTTTTTT.

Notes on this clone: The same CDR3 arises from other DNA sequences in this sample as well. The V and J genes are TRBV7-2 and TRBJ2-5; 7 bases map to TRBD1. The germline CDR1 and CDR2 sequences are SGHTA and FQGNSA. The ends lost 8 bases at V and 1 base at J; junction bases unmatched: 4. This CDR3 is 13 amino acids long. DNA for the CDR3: TGTGCCAGCCGGACAGGAAGCCAAGAGACCCAGTACTTC. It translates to CASRTGSQETQYF. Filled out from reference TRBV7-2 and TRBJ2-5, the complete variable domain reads GAGVSQSPSNKVTEKGKDVELRCDPISGHTALYWYRQSLGQGLEFLIYFQGNSAPDKSGLPSDRFSAERTGGSVSTLTIQRTQQEDSAVYLCASRTGSQETQYFGPGTRLLVL.

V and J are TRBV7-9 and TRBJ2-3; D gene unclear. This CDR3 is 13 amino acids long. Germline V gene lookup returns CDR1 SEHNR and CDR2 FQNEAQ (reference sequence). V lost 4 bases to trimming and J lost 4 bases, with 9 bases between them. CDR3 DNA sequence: TGTGCCAGCAGCTCCCGGAACCCAGATACGCAGTATTTT. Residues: CASSSRNPDTQYF.

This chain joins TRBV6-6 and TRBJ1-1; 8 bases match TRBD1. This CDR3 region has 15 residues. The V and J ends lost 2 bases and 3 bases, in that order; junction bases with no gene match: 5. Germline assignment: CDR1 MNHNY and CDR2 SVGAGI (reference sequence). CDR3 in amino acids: CASSYQGAVDTEAFF. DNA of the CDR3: TGTGCCAGCAGTTACCAGGGGGCGGTGGACACTGAAGCTTTCTTT.

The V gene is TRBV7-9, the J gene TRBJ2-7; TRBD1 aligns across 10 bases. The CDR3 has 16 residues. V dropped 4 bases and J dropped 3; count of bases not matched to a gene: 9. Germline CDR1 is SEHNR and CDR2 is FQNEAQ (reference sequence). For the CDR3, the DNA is TGTGCCAGCAGCTCCCCTGGTGGGACAGGGGTCTACGAGCAGTACTTC. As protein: CASSSPGGTGVYEQYF. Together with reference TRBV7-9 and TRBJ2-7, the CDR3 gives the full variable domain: DTGVSQNPRHKITKRGQNVTFRCDPISEHNRLYWYRQTLGQGPEFLTYFQNEAQLEKSRLLSDRFSAERPKGSFSTLEIQRTEQGDSAMYLCASSSPGGTGVYEQYFGPGTRLTVT.

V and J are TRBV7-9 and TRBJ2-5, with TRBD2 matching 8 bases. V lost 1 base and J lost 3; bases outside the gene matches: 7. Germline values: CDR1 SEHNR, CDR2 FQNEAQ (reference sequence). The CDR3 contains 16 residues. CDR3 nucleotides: TGTGCCAGCAGCTTAGGGGGTAGCGGGGCCGAAGAGACCCAGTACTTC. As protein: CASSLGGSGAEETQYF.

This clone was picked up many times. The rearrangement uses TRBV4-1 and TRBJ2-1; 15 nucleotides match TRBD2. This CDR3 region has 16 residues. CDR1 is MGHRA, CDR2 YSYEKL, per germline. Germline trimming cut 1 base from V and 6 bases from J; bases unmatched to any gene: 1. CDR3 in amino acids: CASSQGTSGRANEQFF. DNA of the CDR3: TGCGCCAGCAGCCAAGGGACTAGCGGGAGGGCCAATGAGCAGTTCTTC.

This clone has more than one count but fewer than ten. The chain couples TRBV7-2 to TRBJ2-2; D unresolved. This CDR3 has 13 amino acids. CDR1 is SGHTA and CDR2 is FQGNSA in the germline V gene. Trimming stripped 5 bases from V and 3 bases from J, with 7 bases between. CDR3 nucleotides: TGTGCCAGCAGCCGAGACTACACCGGGGAGCTGTTTTTT. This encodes CASSRDYTGELFF.

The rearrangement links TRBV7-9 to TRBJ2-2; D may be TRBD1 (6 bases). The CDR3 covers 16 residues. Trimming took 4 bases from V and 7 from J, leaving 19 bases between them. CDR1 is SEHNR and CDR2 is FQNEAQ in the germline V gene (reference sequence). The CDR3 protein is CASSSGQSNFVGELFF. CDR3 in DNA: TGTGCCAGCAGCTCCGGACAGAGTAACTTCGTCGGGGAGCTGTTTTTT.

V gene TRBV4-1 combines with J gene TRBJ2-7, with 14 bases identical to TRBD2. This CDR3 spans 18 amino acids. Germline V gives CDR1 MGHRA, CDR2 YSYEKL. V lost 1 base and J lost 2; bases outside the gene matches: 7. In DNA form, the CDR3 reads TGCGCCAGCAGCCAAGTTCGGACTAGCGGGGGGCCAACCTACGAGCAGTACTTC. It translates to CASSQVRTSGGPTYEQYF.

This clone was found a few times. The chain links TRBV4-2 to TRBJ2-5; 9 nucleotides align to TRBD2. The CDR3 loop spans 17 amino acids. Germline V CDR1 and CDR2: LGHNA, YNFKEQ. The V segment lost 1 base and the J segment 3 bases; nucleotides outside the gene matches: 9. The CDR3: CASSQGRSGGGEETQYF. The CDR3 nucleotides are TGTGCCAGCAGCCAAGGTCGATCGGGCGGGGGGGAAGAGACCCAGTACTTC.

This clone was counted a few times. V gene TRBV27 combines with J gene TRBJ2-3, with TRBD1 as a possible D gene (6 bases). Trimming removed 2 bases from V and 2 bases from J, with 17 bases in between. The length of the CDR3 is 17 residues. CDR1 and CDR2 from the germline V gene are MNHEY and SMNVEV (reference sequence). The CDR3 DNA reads TGTGCCAGCAGTTTAAACAACAGGGCCGGACTCACAGATACGCAGTATTTT. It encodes CASSLNNRAGLTDTQYF.

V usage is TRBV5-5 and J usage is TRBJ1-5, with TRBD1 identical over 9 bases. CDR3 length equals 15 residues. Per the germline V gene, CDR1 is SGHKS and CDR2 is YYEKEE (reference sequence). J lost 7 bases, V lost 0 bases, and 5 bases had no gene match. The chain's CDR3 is CASSLGTGGRQPQHF. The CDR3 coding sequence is TGTGCCAGCAGCTTGGGAACAGGGGGCAGGCAGCCCCAGCATTTT.

CDR3 protein: CSAKYQETQYF. Here the CDR3 DNA reads TGCAGTGCTAAGTACCAAGAGACCCAGTACTTC. V and J are TRBV20-1 and TRBJ2-5, with D unclear. The V end lost 4 bases, the J end lost 0 bases, and 3 bases lay between the germline ends. The CDR3 extends over 11 amino acids. Germline CDR1 is DFQATT and CDR2 is SNEGSKA (reference sequence).

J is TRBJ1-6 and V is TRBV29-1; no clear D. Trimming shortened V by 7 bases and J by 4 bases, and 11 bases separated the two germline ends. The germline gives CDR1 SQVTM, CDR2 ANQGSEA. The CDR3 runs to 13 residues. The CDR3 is CSASDGYNSPLHF. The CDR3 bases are TGCAGCGCCTCGGACGGGTATAATTCACCCCTCCACTTT.